This TCR beta chain stems from a study of metastatic and nonmetastatic thyroid tumors. About the study: Repertoires were compared across blood and tumor or nodule tissue from malignant and benign thyroid patients.

No patient received treatment before thyroid surgery. This clone has a count of ten or more. Its target is unknown. Under the authors' procedure: Using the CDR3 differences seen across clinicopathological groups, the authors built a distant-metastasis classifier for papillary thyroid cancer, which was meant to discriminate distant-metastatic patients. TCRdb reanalyzed the PCR reads via MiXCR. The V and J calls were determined by TCRdb, not by the authors. The sample consists of roughly 30,000 clones, about 20% of them appearing once. The V gene end was trimmed by 1 base and the J gene end by 4 bases; junction bases not matched to a gene: 4. Germline lookup yields CDR1 LGHDT and CDR2 YNNKEL (reference sequence). CDR3 length equals 16 residues. Findings and limits, study-wide: The reported finding was significantly higher TCR beta diversity in malignant thyroid tumors relative to benign nodules, in blood and tumor.

The rearrangement uses TRBV3-1 and TRBJ2-5, with TRBD2 identical over 12 bases. Sequenced sample: blood. The receptor was derived from a female donor with papillary thyroid cancer or a benign thyroid nodule (not recorded which). Some clones in this sample may be carry-over from other donors' samples. The CDR3 sequence: CASSQASGRALETQYF. CDR3 nucleotides: TGTGCCAGCAGCCAAGCTAGCGGGAGGGCCCTAGAGACCCAGTACTTC.